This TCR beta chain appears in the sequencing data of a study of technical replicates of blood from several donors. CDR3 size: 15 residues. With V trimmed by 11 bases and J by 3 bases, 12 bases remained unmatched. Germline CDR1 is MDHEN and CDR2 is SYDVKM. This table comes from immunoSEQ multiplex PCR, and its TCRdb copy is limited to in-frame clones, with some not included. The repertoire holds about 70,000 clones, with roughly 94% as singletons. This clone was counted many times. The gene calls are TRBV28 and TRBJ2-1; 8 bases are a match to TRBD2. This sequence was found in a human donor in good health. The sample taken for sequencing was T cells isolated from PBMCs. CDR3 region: CASKGVAGYYNEQFF. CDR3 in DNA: TGTGCCTCAAAGGGGGTAGCGGGATACTACAATGAGCAGTTCTTC.